The 17 T cell receptor beta chains in this list originate from one sample, sequenced in a study of T-cell reconstitution after alpha-beta-depleted transplantation in children. Library preparation (for TCRbeta) was performed with unique molecular identifiers. In TCRdb, the PCR reads were re-called with MiXCR into one record per CDR3 protein. Of about 460,000 distinct CDR3 sequences in the sample, about 10% were seen once. The material was PBMCs, obtained before TCRalphabeta/CD19-depleted stem cell transplant. These receptors came from a child aged 2 to 10 with inherited bone marrow failure, due to receive a stem cell transplant.

This clonotype was recorded at least ten times. This chain joins TRBV5-1 and TRBJ1-4; the D is unclear. Germline V lookup: CDR1 SGHRS, CDR2 YFSETQ. V was shortened by 0 bases and J by 5 bases, with 5 bases between the two germline ends. CDR3 length: 13 residues. The CDR3 protein is CASSLGENEKLFF. Here the CDR3 DNA reads TGCGCCAGCAGCTTGGGTGAGAATGAAAAACTGTTTTTT.

A few counts support this clonotype. The chain carries TRBV19 and TRBJ1-5; TRBD1 agrees at 7 bases. Per germline, CDR1 LNHDA and CDR2 SQIVND (reference sequence). The junction had 9 bases not matched to a gene; V was cut back by 9 bases and J by 7 bases. CDR3 length: 13 amino acids. The CDR3 region has the DNA TGTGCCAGCCGAGACAGGGCTAAGCAGCCCCAGCATTTT. Residues: CASRDRAKQPQHF.

The J gene is TRBJ2-1, the V gene TRBV29-1; maybe TRBD1 (5 bases). The germline V gene has CDR1 SQVTM and CDR2 ANQGSEA. The length of the CDR3 is 17 residues. Deletions cut 0 bases from V and 0 bases from J, with 15 bases between. The CDR3 sequence: CSVEDIPGLSSYNEQFF. CDR3 nucleotide sequence: TGCAGCGTTGAAGATATCCCAGGGTTAAGCTCCTACAATGAGCAGTTCTTC.

This clonotype has a count of ten or more. The chain recombines TRBV20-1 with TRBJ2-3; D unclear. Trimming removed 5 bases at V and 4 bases at J, with 13 bases between. Germline V gives CDR1 DFQATT, CDR2 SNEGSKA (reference sequence). This CDR3 region has 13 residues. CDR3 bases: TGCAGTGCTGTCCAGTTTCCGGCAGATACGCAGTATTTT. This sequence encodes CSAVQFPADTQYF.

This clonotype has at least ten counts. The chain employs TRBV20-1 and TRBJ2-7; the D is unclear. V was trimmed by 0 bases and J by 6 bases, leaving 9 bases between them. The CDR3 is made up of 12 amino acids. Germline V gene data show CDR1 as DFQATT and CDR2 as SNEGSKA (reference sequence). This CDR3 is CSARELNPEQYF. The CDR3 nucleotides are TGCAGTGCTAGAGAGCTAAACCCCGAGCAGTACTTC.

This clonotype was counted ten times or more. The chain couples TRBV6-2 or TRBV6-3 to TRBJ2-2, with 7 bases fitting TRBD1. This CDR3 is built from 19 residues. The V gene end was trimmed by 5 bases and the J gene end by 0 bases; junction bases not matched to a gene: 15. CDR1 MNHEY and CDR2 SVGEGT come from the germline V gene. The CDR3 DNA reads TGTGCCAGCAGTCACCCCCTCGACAGGGAAGAATCGAACACCGGGGAGCTGTTTTTT. Translation: CASSHPLDREESNTGELFF.

This clonotype was observed many times. This chain connects TRBV5-1 to TRBJ1-1, with TRBD1 matching over 7 bases. Per the germline V gene, CDR1 is SGHRS and CDR2 is YFSETQ. This CDR3 region has 14 residues. V dropped 5 bases and J dropped 10; count of bases not matched to a gene: 14. The CDR3 sequence is CASSHPDREGGAFF. The CDR3, as DNA: TGCGCCAGCAGTCATCCCGACAGGGAAGGAGGAGCTTTCTTT.

This clonotype was observed a few times. The V and J genes are TRBV29-1 and TRBJ2-5; D remains unclear. In germline, CDR1 is SQVTM, CDR2 ANQGSEA. The CDR3 loop spans 11 amino acids. Trimming left V 1 base short and J 5 bases short, with 5 bases between. The CDR3 DNA sequence: TGCAGCGTTGAAGGGGTTGAGACCCAGTACTTC. Translation: CSVEGVETQYF.

This clonotype was picked up many times. This chain uses TRBV5-1 with TRBJ1-5; D is ambiguous. V was clipped by 4 bases and J by 0 bases, with 11 bases between them. Germline CDR1 reads SGHRS; CDR2 reads YFSETQ. This CDR3 region has 15 residues. Here the CDR3 DNA reads TGCGCCAGCAGCATGGACCCTTATAGCAATCAGCCCCAGCATTTT. Its protein is CASSMDPYSNQPQHF.

This clonotype was counted at least ten times. The CDR3 is CASEAGGADTQYF. Written as DNA, the CDR3 is TGTGCCAGCGAAGCGGGAGGGGCAGATACGCAGTATTTT. The chain combines TRBV12-3 or TRBV12-4 with TRBJ2-3, with 10 bases fitting TRBD2. Germline trimming cut 8 bases from V and 4 bases from J; bases unmatched to any gene: 3. The CDR3 has 13 amino acids.

Many counts were recorded for this clonotype. The chain couples TRBV5-1 to TRBJ2-7, with TRBD2 identical over 9 bases. The CDR3 covers 16 residues. Trimming cost V 3 bases and J 5 bases; bases outside gene matches: 12. Germline CDR1 and CDR2: SGHRS and YFSETQ. This CDR3 reads CASSSRLAGVTHEQYF. As DNA, the CDR3 is TGCGCCAGCAGCTCGAGATTAGCGGGAGTCACCCACGAGCAGTACTTC.

Ten or more counts support this clonotype. In DNA form, the CDR3 reads TGTGCCAGCAGAGAGACCGGGATCCTCTCTGGAAACACCATATATTTT. Its protein is CASRETGILSGNTIYF. The chain combines TRBV28 with TRBJ1-3; D not certain. V dropped 6 bases and J dropped 0 bases, with 15 bases sitting between them. CDR1 and CDR2 from the germline V gene are MDHEN and SYDVKM. The CDR3 spans 16 residues.

This clonotype was observed a few times. The rearrangement links TRBV27 to TRBJ1-5; possibly TRBD1 for D (5 bases). V shed 1 base and J shed 2 bases, with 12 bases lying between them. The germline V gene has CDR1 MNHEY and CDR2 SMNVEV (reference sequence). The CDR3 covers 16 residues. CDR3 nucleotide sequence: TGTGCCAGCAGTTTATATGGGGGGTTGGGCAATCAGCCCCAGCATTTT. Residues: CASSLYGGLGNQPQHF.

This clonotype was counted ten times or more. The chain has TRBV5-1 and TRBJ1-1; TRBD1 might be the D (6 bases). Trimming took off 1 base at V and 3 bases at J, with 10 bases between the two ends. In germline, CDR1 is SGHRS, CDR2 YFSETQ. The CDR3 has 14 residues. CDR3 sequence reads: CASSLLQGDTEAFF. The CDR3 nucleotides are TGCGCCAGCAGCTTGTTACAGGGTGACACTGAAGCTTTCTTT.

This clonotype was seen ten or more times. J is TRBJ1-1 and V is TRBV6-2 or TRBV6-3; a possible D gene is TRBD1 (5 bases). V lost 6 bases and J 7 bases, leaving 12 bases between the germline ends. Germline values: CDR1 MNHEY, CDR2 SVGEGT. This CDR3 comprises 12 residues. The CDR3 DNA reads TGTGCCAGCAGGGGGGACTTCCGTGAAGCTTTCTTT. Residues: CASRGDFREAFF.

This clonotype came up many times. The rearrangement joins TRBV9 to TRBJ2-1; D may be TRBD2 (5 bases). The V gene lost 1 base and the J gene lost 4 bases, with 9 bases spanning the gap. The germline gives CDR1 SGDLS, CDR2 YYNGEE. The CDR3 spans 14 residues. The DNA of the CDR3 is TGTGCCAGCAGCGTAAGCGGAGATTACAATGAGCAGTTCTTC. It is translated as CASSVSGDYNEQFF. Looking up the rest from reference TRBV9 and TRBJ2-1 gives the full variable domain: DSGVTQTPKHLITATGQRVTLRCSPRSGDLSVYWYQQSLDQGLQFLIQYYNGEERAKGNILERFSAQQFPDLHSELNLSSLELGDSALYFCASSVSGDYNEQFFGPGTRLTVL.

This clonotype showed up just once. The chain links TRBV6-1 to TRBJ1-1; TRBD1 is a possible D gene (5 bases). CDR1 MNHNS and CDR2 SASEGT come from the germline V gene. The CDR3 extends over 17 amino acids. Trimming shortened V by 6 bases and J by 2 bases, and 22 bases separated the two germline ends. CDR3 nucleotide sequence: TGTGCCAGCAGCCAATGGGGGGGGGTATGGGGAAACACTGAAGCTTTCTTT. It codes for CASSQWGGVWGNTEAFF.